These T cell receptor beta chains were read from a single sample in a study of blood T cell repertoires in COVID-19. TCRdb's table, derived via immunoSEQ multiplex PCR, lists solely in-frame clones and lacks some. The table lists a few hundred thousand clones, roughly 86% of them singletons. The source material was peripheral blood. Receptors were obtained from a woman in her twenties or thirties with COVID-19, enrolled during active disease. CDR3s leave out the opening cysteine and the closing phenylalanine or tryptophan. A D gene is named only where the DNA matches it firmly.

d_call j_call v_call cdr3_aa
TRBD1 TRBJ2-2 TRBV5-1 ASSLDRAGTGELF
TRBD1 TRBJ1-1 TRBV7-9 ASSRTGREAF
TRBD2 TRBJ2-1 TRBV2 ASSASGVTFRNEQF
TRBD1 TRBJ1-5 TRBV27 ASSIYRGNQPQH
NA TRBJ2-1 TRBV5-6 ASSLRGGRLGEQF
NA TRBJ1-2 TRBV12-5 ASGPWRGSGYT
NA TRBJ1-1 TRBV3-1/TRBV3-2 ASSLGTRTEAF
NA TRBJ1-1 TRBV7-9 ASSLATALNTEAF
TRBD1 TRBJ2-1 TRBV14 ASSLPGQGWNEQF
NA TRBJ2-7 TRBV30 AWMTNYEQY
NA TRBJ1-2 TRBV3-1/TRBV3-2 ASSQDRVRQGYT
TRBD1 TRBJ2-7 TRBV6-5 ASSSGTGFYEQY
TRBD2 TRBJ2-1 TRBV15 ATSPGRGAPTNEQF
NA TRBJ1-2 TRBV6-4 ASSDSEYGSGYT
NA TRBJ1-1 TRBV6-6 ASSEMGGLQAF
TRBD2 TRBJ2-7 TRBV5-1 ASSLDGTSVEQY
NA TRBJ2-5 TRBV7-9 ASSLGLGGYQETQY